The subject of this entry is one TCR beta chain. What it binds is not known. This entry belongs to a study of somatic mutations in cytotoxic T cells in rheumatoid arthritis. Whole-study results and caveats: Rheumatoid arthritis patients were compared with age-matched healthy controls, and their CD8+ T-cell clonality did not differ significantly.

The repertoire was sequenced with immunoSEQ multiplex PCR; TCRdb's copy has only in-frame clones and lacks some. The table lists about 17,000 clones, approximately 80% of them singletons, with 8.9% in the top ten. From germline, CDR1 is SGHDT and CDR2 YYEEEE. V shed 2 bases and J 4 bases; nucleotides not matched to a gene: 8. The CDR3 spans 15 residues. The sample was CD8+ T cells sorted from blood. The clonotype comes from an adult with rheumatoid arthritis. The chain links TRBV5-6 to TRBJ1-2, with TRBD1 identical over 7 bases. CDR3 protein: CASSFDRAGVYGYTF. The CDR3 DNA follows: TGTGCCAGCAGCTTCGACAGGGCGGGCGTCTATGGCTACACCTTC.